This record covers a single T cell receptor (beta chain). The CDR3 loop spans 14 amino acids. The V end was cut by 4 bases, the J end by 2 bases, with 11 bases between. Per the germline V gene, CDR1 is ENHRY and CDR2 is SYGVKD. Profiled with immunoSEQ multiplex PCR; TCRdb holds only in-frame clones, not every one. The table includes some 130,000 clones, around nine tenths detected once. These data originate in a study of control samples from healthy donors and cancer patients. The J gene is TRBJ1-1, the V gene TRBV10-3; D remains unclear. The receptor comes from a man aged 35-49 years in good health. The specimen sequenced was blood. For the CDR3, the DNA is TGTGCCATCAGTGTATCAAGGGCCAACACTGAAGCTTTCTTT. As protein: CAISVSRANTEAFF.